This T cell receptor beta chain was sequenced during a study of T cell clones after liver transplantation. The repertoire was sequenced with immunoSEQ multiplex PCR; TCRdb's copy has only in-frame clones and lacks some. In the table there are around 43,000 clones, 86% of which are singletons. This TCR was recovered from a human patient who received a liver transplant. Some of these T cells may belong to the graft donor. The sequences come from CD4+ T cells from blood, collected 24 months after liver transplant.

The chain's CDR3 is CASSWADGTYEQYF. The CDR3 region has the DNA TGCGCCAGCAGCTGGGCGGACGGGACCTACGAGCAGTACTTC. V and J are TRBV5-1 and TRBJ2-7; the D gene is possibly TRBD2 (5 bases). CDR3 size: 14 residues. The V gene's germline CDR1 is SGHRS and CDR2 YFSETQ. The V gene lost 3 bases and the J gene lost 2 bases, with 12 bases spanning the gap.